The T cell receptor beta chain under discussion was sequenced for a study of CD39 and CD103 CD8 tumor-infiltrating T cells (dated by TCRdb to 2016 to 2019). With respect to the entire study: An HPV-positive HNSCC, an HPV-negative HNSCC, an ovarian cancer and a melanoma patient were represented in the repertoire comparisons shown. Repertoires of CD8 TIL subsets defined by CD103 and CD39 were compared with peripheral memory CD8 T cells by TCRbeta CDR3 deep sequencing.

At the time of sample collection the patients were not on therapy, although prior treatments varied from chemotherapy, radiotherapy, surgery and immunotherapy to no treatment. After thawing, cells were enriched for T lymphocytes using a negative-selection kit, with EpCAM beads added for tumor-infiltrating lymphocytes. Memory CD8 T cells were sorted as CD8+CD4-CD45RA- cells regardless of CCR7 expression. Peripheral blood mononuclear cells were obtained using a Ficoll-Paque PLUS gradient and were cryopreserved prior to analysis. On a FACSAria II, each population was sorted to approximately 99% purity, and the resulting cell pellets were frozen for TCR sequencing with no culture step. Beyond this particular receptor, the publication reports: DP TIL clonotypes were rarely found in blood or uninvolved lymph node, whereas DN TIL clonotypes largely overlapped peripheral memory CD8 repertoires. DP CD8 TILs appeared more oligoclonal than DN and SP CD8 TILs and blood memory CD8 T cells, with top 30 clonotypes covering about 56-86%.

CDR1 and CDR2 are drawn from the germline V gene: SGHVS, FNYEAQ. The germline V end is reduced by 3 bases and the J end by 0 bases; junction bases left unmatched: 2. The CDR3, from cysteine to phenylalanine, totals 16 residues. The kept DNA is CDR3 alone, 48 bases in frame from the first base. For each subset, genomic DNA was extracted from about 10,000 to 100,000 sorted cells using the DNeasy Blood and Tissue Kit. The immunoSEQ service sequenced and mapped the TCRbeta V-J or V-D-J regions, with each sample reaching coverage above 8x. The published analysis was carried out like this. Analysis was limited to productive rearrangements exported from the immunoSEQ Analyzer platform, and clonality was evaluated on the 500 most abundant clones. To quantify how much repertoires overlapped between populations, both the Morisita-Horn similarity index and the Jaccard index were used. In about six cancer patients, Morisita-Horn similarity was measured between the TCR repertoires of CD8 T-cell subsets. The table was pulled from immuneACCESS by TCRdb, which kept in-frame rearrangements only. Such tables lose some clones; where checked, under half of the loss comes from unresolved V genes, and the rest has no known cause. That table supplies the V and J calls and clone size; D and trimming were determined from the DNA. Across this sample there are roughly 15,000 clones, with 80% to 95% seen only once. Around 4% of the sample goes to the ten largest clones.

Note on this clone: There is no known antigen for this receptor. Base qualities are not recorded, but no much larger clone differs from it by a single base.

The sample taken for sequencing was CD8+ T cells sorted from blood. Reading the label with the study, this specimen's cell subset or site is: total memory CD8 T cells (CD45RA-CCR7+/-) from blood or uninvolved lymph node. The chain links TRBV7-6 with TRBJ1-4, with 9 junctional bases fitting TRBD1. The clonotype was recovered from a human donor with head and neck squamous cell carcinoma. The CDR3 loop reads CASSLDRGSTNEKLFF. The DNA reads TGTGCCAGCAGCTTGGACAGGGGATCAACTAATGAAAAACTGTTTTTT.